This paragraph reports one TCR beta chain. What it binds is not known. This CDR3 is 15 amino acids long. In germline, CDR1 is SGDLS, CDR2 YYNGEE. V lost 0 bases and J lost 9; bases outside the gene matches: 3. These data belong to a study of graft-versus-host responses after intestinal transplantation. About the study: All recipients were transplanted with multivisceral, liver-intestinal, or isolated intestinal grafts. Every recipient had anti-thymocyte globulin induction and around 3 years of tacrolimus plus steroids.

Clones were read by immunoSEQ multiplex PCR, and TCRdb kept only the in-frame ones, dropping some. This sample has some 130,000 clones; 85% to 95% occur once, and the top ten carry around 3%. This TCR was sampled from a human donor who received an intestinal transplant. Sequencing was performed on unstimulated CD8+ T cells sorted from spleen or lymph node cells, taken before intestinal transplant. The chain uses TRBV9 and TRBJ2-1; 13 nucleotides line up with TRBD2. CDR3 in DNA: TGTGCCAGCAGCGTAGGGACTAGCGGGAGCACTGAGCAGTTCTTC. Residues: CASSVGTSGSTEQFF.